Listed below are T cell receptor beta chains from one sample, sequenced in a study of CD8+CD57+ T cells in acquired aplastic anemia. TCRdb independently ran MiXCR on the reads; one entry per CDR3 protein. This sample has about 160,000 distinct CDR3 sequences; about 45% occur once, and the top ten carry around 3.2%. The sequenced material came from sorted CD4+, CD8+, or CD8+CD57+ T cells (not recorded which) from PBMCs. All receptors derive from a human donor with aplastic anemia. The CDR3 runs from the conserved cysteine through the conserved F or W. D genes are given only for firm matches. Not every row has a clone size; where given, it reads once, few, many or a size class.

v_call	d_call	j_call	clone_size	cdr3_aa	cdr3_nt
TRBV10-3	-	TRBJ1-3	few	CASSYSEGRTNSGNTIYF	TGTGCCAGCAGTTACTCGGAGGGCAGGACTAATTCTGGAAACACCATATATTTT
TRBV20-1	TRBD2	TRBJ2-1	many	CGGLDGSAEQFF	TGCGGGGGACTAGATGGGAGTGCTGAGCAGTTCTTC
TRBV19	-	TRBJ1-6	many	CASSDTGPFNSPLHF	TGTGCCAGTAGTGATACAGGGCCTTTTAATTCACCCCTCCACTTT
TRBV20-1	TRBD2	TRBJ2-1	-	CSASSSLAGGRNEQFF	TGCAGTGCCAGCAGCTCCCTAGCGGGAGGGCGCAATGAGCAGTTCTTC
TRBV19	TRBD1	TRBJ1-4	-	CASSAGQGYEKLFF	TGTGCCAGTAGTGCAGGACAGGGGTATGAAAAACTGTTTTTT
TRBV20-1	TRBD1	TRBJ1-5	-	CSASQNRGGQPQHF	TGCAGTGCAAGTCAAAACAGGGGGGGACAGCCCCAGCATTTT
TRBV4-1	TRBD2	TRBJ2-5	many	CASSHGRGGQETQYF	TGCGCCAGCAGCCATGGGCGGGGGGGCCAAGAGACCCAGTACTTC
TRBV20-1	-	TRBJ1-2	-	CSASKESGFYGYTF	TGCAGTGCTAGTAAAGAATCCGGGTTCTATGGCTACACCTTC
TRBV20-1	-	TRBJ1-1	many	CSARDQGQWTEAFF	TGCAGTGCTAGAGATCAGGGGCAGTGGACTGAAGCTTTCTTT
TRBV19	-	TRBJ1-1	-	CASSMNSGNTEAFF	TGTGCCAGTAGTATGAATTCAGGGAACACTGAAGCTTTCTTT
TRBV24-1	-	TRBJ2-7	-	CATSDDAQGYEQYF	TGTGCCACCAGTGATGACGCGCAGGGTTACGAGCAGTACTTC
TRBV20-1	TRBD2	TRBJ2-1	-	CSAASGGSSYNEQFF	TGCAGTGCTGCCTCTGGCGGGAGTTCCTACAATGAGCAGTTCTTC
TRBV2	-	TRBJ1-4	-	CASSSPGRGNEKLFF	TGTGCCAGCAGTTCTCCGGGACGGGGTAATGAAAAACTGTTTTTT
TRBV20-1	TRBD1	TRBJ1-4	once	CSARVQGQGGEKLFF	TGCAGTGCTAGAGTACAGGGACAGGGAGGAGAAAAACTGTTTTTT
TRBV9	-	TRBJ1-2	many	CASSVDYPRDGYTF	TGTGCCAGCAGCGTAGACTATCCCCGGGATGGCTACACCTTC
TRBV20-1	-	TRBJ2-5	many	CSARQDYEETQYF	TGCAGTGCTAGGCAGGACTATGAAGAGACCCAGTACTTC
TRBV12-3/TRBV12-4	-	TRBJ1-1	many	CASSLPDLGTEAFF	TGTGCCAGCAGTTTACCGGACCTCGGGACTGAAGCTTTCTTT
TRBV25-1	TRBD1	TRBJ1-1	-	CASSDPGQATNAFF	TGTGCCAGCAGTGATCCTGGACAGGCTACGAACGCTTTCTTT
TRBV14	-	TRBJ2-7	-	CASSQYGNLYEQYF	TGTGCCAGCAGCCAATACGGGAACCTCTACGAGCAGTACTTC